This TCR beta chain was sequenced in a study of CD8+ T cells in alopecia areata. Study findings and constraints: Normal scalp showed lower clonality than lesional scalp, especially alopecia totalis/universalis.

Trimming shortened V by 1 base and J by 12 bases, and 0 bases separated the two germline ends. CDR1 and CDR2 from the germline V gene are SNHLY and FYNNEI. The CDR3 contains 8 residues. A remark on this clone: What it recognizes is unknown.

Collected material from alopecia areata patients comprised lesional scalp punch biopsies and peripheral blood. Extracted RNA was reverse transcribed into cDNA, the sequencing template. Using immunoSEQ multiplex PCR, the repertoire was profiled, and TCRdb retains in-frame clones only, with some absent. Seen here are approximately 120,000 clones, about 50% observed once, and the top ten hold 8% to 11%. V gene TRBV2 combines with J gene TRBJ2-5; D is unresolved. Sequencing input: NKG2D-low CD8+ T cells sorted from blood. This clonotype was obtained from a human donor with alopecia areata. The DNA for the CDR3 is TGTGCCAGCAGTGAAGAGTACTTC. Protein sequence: CASSEEYF.